The clone carrying this T cell receptor beta chain was detected only a few times. Its antigen is not known. The junction departs from germline at one end; a sequencing error may be responsible. The sample originates from a study of T cells in Graves' hyperthyroidism and ophthalmopathy. Study-wide background: Peripheral blood was obtained at initial diagnosis, preceding any treatment.

Per the germline V gene, CDR1 is MNHEY and CDR2 is SVGEGT. This CDR3 comprises 14 residues. Study-wide results and caveats: Blood also held most thyroid clonotypes expanded beyond 0.001.

Clinical symptoms, serum thyroxine, TRAb, thyroid ultrasound and orbital computed tomography informed diagnoses. Amplification of TCR beta CDR3 regions was performed using RNA transcripts as template. With the HTBI primer set, the TCR CDR3 went through a first round of RT-PCR. TCRdb re-analysed the multiplex PCR reads in MiXCR, keeping a single row per CDR3 protein. Of 200,000 to 300,000 distinct CDR3 sequences listed, around 24% are singletons. The specimen sequenced was blood. The V gene is TRBV6-2 or TRBV6-3, the J gene TRBJ1-1; a weak D match, TRBD1 (5 bases). This TCR was recovered from a woman aged 40 to 50 with Graves' ophthalmopathy. CDR3 bases: TGTGCCAGCAGTTACGCGGGGCAGAACACTGAAGCTTGCTTT. Residues: CASSYAGQNTEACF.